This T cell receptor beta chain was documented in a study of blood T cell repertoires in COVID-19. Study background: Samples representing acute and convalescent COVID-19 were sourced from the United States, Italy and Spain. Sample material is recorded as cDNA or gDNA derived from T cells, B-cell-depleted T cells, or PBMCs.

From germline, CDR1 is MGHDK and CDR2 SYGVNS. The CDR3 is 17 amino acids. The germline V and J ends were trimmed by 4 bases and 4 bases, with 20 bases remaining between them. Original handling: Quantification of nucleated cells was approximated via reference gene primer amplification. Some clones are missing from TCRdb's copy, which holds only in-frame ones; the method was immunoSEQ multiplex PCR. V, J and clone size are those of that table, while D and trimming were read from the DNA. The table has approximately 73,000 clones, roughly nine tenths seen once. The chain links TRBV25-1 to TRBJ1-3, with D hard to call. Sequenced sample: peripheral blood. The source of this sequence is a woman aged 55-75 years with acute or convalescent COVID-19. The CDR3: CASSGPPPLGVGNTIYF. The DNA of the CDR3 is TGTGCCAGCAGTGGGCCCCCTCCTCTCGGGGTCGGAAACACCATATATTTT.